Each of the 7 T cell receptor beta chains below was sequenced from the same sample in a study of cytomegalovirus exposure and HLA in healthy donors. The primer mix had 60 Vbeta and 13 Jbeta primers. Clones were read by immunoSEQ multiplex PCR, and TCRdb kept only the in-frame ones, dropping some. The data hold around 200,000 clones, with about 85% observed a single time. The source material was PBMCs. Receptor source: a woman between 50 and 59 years old in good health and CMV-seropositive.

This clone was seen once. This chain connects TRBV29-1 to TRBJ2-7, with D possibly being TRBD2 (5 bases). CDR3 size: 11 residues. Germline assignment: CDR1 SQVTM and CDR2 ANQGSEA. Trimming removed 7 bases at V and 6 bases at J, with 13 bases between. The CDR3 is CSAGMVGEQYF. As DNA, the CDR3 is TGCAGCGCGGGGATGGTGGGCGAGCAGTACTTC.

In this sample, this clone turned up once. The V call is TRBV29-1, the J call TRBJ1-4; perhaps TRBD1 as D (6 bases). The germline V and J ends were trimmed by 6 bases and 8 bases, with 22 bases remaining between them. Germline V lookup: CDR1 SQVTM, CDR2 ANQGSEA. This CDR3 contains 15 residues. The chain's CDR3 is CSVGLVGGGREKLFF. The CDR3 DNA is TGCAGCGTGGGACTAGTGGGAGGGGGTCGGGAAAAACTGTTTTTT.

The chain employs TRBV30 and TRBJ1-6; 11 nucleotides match TRBD1. CDR3 length: 15 amino acids. From germline, CDR1 is GTSNPN and CDR2 SVGIG (reference sequence). The V segment lost 0 bases and the J segment 8 bases; nucleotides outside the gene matches: 3. CDR3 residues: CAWSVWTGGYSPLHF. The CDR3 DNA reads TGTGCCTGGAGTGTATGGACAGGGGGCTATTCACCCCTCCACTTT.

This clone was detected only once. This chain uses TRBV21-1 with TRBJ2-1; the D call in the table, TRBD1, was not verified against the DNA. TRBV21-1 is deemed a pseudogene. This CDR3 comprises 12 residues. Written as DNA, the CDR3 is TGTGCCAGTTACAGGGGTTACAATGAGCAGTTCTTC. Protein: CASYRGYNEQFF.

V usage is TRBV28 and J usage is TRBJ2-5; TRBD2 matches 13 bases. The J call may be in error: the DNA end matches TRBJ2-7 better. The CDR3 totals 16 residues. Germline loops: CDR1 MDHEN, CDR2 SYDVKM. CDR3 residues: CASSLLTSGGAFEQYF. The CDR3, as DNA: TGTGCCAGCAGTTTACTTACTAGCGGGGGGGCTTTCGAGCAGTACTTC.

The chain uses TRBV6-5 and TRBJ2-5; perhaps TRBD2 as D (7 bases). CDR3 length equals 14 residues. The germline V and J ends were trimmed by 5 bases and 2 bases, with 12 bases remaining between them. CDR1 and CDR2 (germline): MNHEY, SVGAGI. CDR3 in amino acids: CASSPGGLQETQYF. The CDR3 DNA is TGTGCCAGCAGTCCCGGGGGGCTACAAGAGACCCAGTACTTC.

The chain recombines TRBV19 with TRBJ2-2; 7 bases match TRBD1. J was trimmed by 1 base and V by 7 bases; bases with no gene match: 6. Germline CDR1 reads LNHDA; CDR2 reads SQIVND (reference sequence). The CDR3 consists of 15 residues. The CDR3 coding sequence is TGTGCCAGTAAACCGGACAGGATGAACACCGGGGAGCTGTTTTTT. Its translation is CASKPDRMNTGELFF.